This is a list of T cell receptor beta chains from one sample in a study of blood T cell repertoires in COVID-19. The method was immunoSEQ multiplex PCR; TCRdb's version includes in-frame clones alone and lacks a portion of them. The repertoire holds under 400,000 clones, about 90% seen once, with more than 9% in the top ten. The sample was peripheral blood. The receptor set was obtained from a woman aged 25-40 years with COVID-19, enrolled during active disease. CDR3s include the opening cysteine and the closing phenylalanine or tryptophan. The D gene is left open where the match is weak.

D: NA; J: TRBJ2-7; V: TRBV6-5; DNA: TGTGCCAGCAGTAAGGGGGTCGAGCAGTACTTC; CDR3: CASSKGVEQYF
D: NA; J: TRBJ2-7; V: TRBV30; DNA: TGTGCCTGGAGTGACCCTCCGAAACGGTACGAGCAGTACTTC; CDR3: CAWSDPPKRYEQYF
D: TRBD2; J: TRBJ2-7; V: TRBV27; DNA: TGTGCCAGCAGTCCCGACGGAGGGGCGGGAGAGTTCTACGAGCAGTACTTC; CDR3: CASSPDGGAGEFYEQYF
D: TRBD2; J: TRBJ2-1; V: TRBV18; DNA: TGTGCCAGCTCACCCAATAGCGGGAGGGCCGGTGGGAATGAGCAGTTCTTC; CDR3: CASSPNSGRAGGNEQFF
D: NA; J: TRBJ2-5; V: TRBV27; DNA: TGTGCCAGCAGTCCGTTCTACTTATGGACAGAACAAGAGACCCAGTACTTC; CDR3: CASSPFYLWTEQETQYF
D: TRBD1; J: TRBJ1-2; V: TRBV19; DNA: TGTGCCAGTAGTCGCCAGGGGGCTGGCTATGGCTACACCTTC; CDR3: CASSRQGAGYGYTF
D: TRBD1; J: TRBJ1-4; V: TRBV28; DNA: TGTGCCAGCAGACCCCAGGGGGAAGGGGAAAAACTGTTTTTT; CDR3: CASRPQGEGEKLFF
D: NA; J: TRBJ1-2; V: TRBV30; DNA: TGTGCCTGGAGTGACGGGGGCTATGGCTACACCTTC; CDR3: CAWSDGGYGYTF
D: NA; J: TRBJ1-2; V: TRBV29-1; DNA: TGCAGCGTTGTTACTAGCTATGGCTACACCTTC; CDR3: CSVVTSYGYTF
D: TRBD2; J: TRBJ2-3; V: TRBV4-1; DNA: TGCGCCAGCAGCCGGCATCCTAGCGGAAAAGCGACAGATACGCAGTATTTT; CDR3: CASSRHPSGKATDTQYF
D: NA; J: TRBJ1-6; V: TRBV6-2/TRBV6-3; DNA: TGTGCCAGCAGTTCCAGGACGGGGGTTTATAATTCACCCCTCCACTTT; CDR3: CASSSRTGVYNSPLHF
D: NA; J: TRBJ2-7; V: TRBV10-3; DNA: TGTGCCATCAGTAGTTCCGGAGTCGGCAACCACGAGCAGTACTTC; CDR3: CAISSSGVGNHEQYF